This T cell receptor beta chain is from a study of T cell responses to AZD1222 COVID-19 vaccine (dated by TCRdb to about 2021). In terms of the full investigation: AZD1222 recipients whose second dose came at about 4 weeks and those whose second dose came at about 12 weeks were combined into one group, since spike-specific TCR depth and breadth did not differ between the two schedules. Enrollment into the trials was organized by age into subgroups of 18-55, 56-69 and 70-plus years, and those subgroups contained 148, 28 and 57 TCR-sequenced participants, respectively. TCR sequencing covered over 230 trial participants: some 210 given two doses of AZD1222 and 26 given two doses of MenACWY control vaccine. The full study reports these points: The whole spike protein was spanned by vaccine-associated CD4 TCRs, and dominant responses were seen in regions 160-218 and 743-854. No day 14 peak-response samples were available, so repertoires were characterized only after the peak T cell response. In the small 56-69-year group, the increase in depth fell short of significance, most likely because of low power. After two AZD1222 doses, both the breadth and the depth of spike-specific TCRs were significantly higher than at day 0 and than in MenACWY recipients. Only a handful of AZD1222 recipients were SARS-CoV-2 seropositive at baseline, limiting conclusions about previously exposed vaccinees. Epitopes outside the regions mutated in the B.1.351 and B.1.1.7 variants were reportedly recognized by nearly half of the unique spike-specific TCRs. Participants were mostly white British and included more females than males, and it was suggested by the authors that clonal diversity may have been underestimated.

From cysteine to phenylalanine, the CDR3 is 12 amino acids long. Only the CDR3 part of the read is kept: 36 bases, read in frame from the first base. Trimming removed 5 bases from V and 5 bases from J, leaving 10 bases between the germline ends. Reading the germline V gene gives CDR1 SGHTA and CDR2 FQGNSA. Per the publication, the time point label means: baseline before first vaccination. Vaccinee samples were obtained from the UK trials COV001 and COV002, which included a single-blind randomized controlled phase 2/3 trial of AZD1222 (ChAdOx1 nCoV-19) in healthy adults. For TCRbeta chain sequencing, PBMC samples from trial participants were taken at day 0 and at day 28 after the second dose. The CDR3 regions of human TCRbeta chains were analyzed by immunosequencing. The study's processing was this. Repertoire TCRs were checked for matches against a reference library of SARS-CoV-2-specific TCRs that had been generated using the MIRA antigen-specificity platform. Breadth meant the fraction of unique TCRs that were SARS-CoV-2-associated, whereas depth meant the fraction of total T cells that were SARS-CoV-2-associated. Using the MIRA data, each spike-specific TCR was mapped to the spike region that the TCR reacts to and placed in a CD4 or CD8 class. Log10-transformed breadth and depth values were compared by one-way ANOVA with Sidak's multiple comparisons tests. What TCRdb holds here is the immuneACCESS table cut down to in-frame rearrangements. Part of the clones is not present; checked against another copy, under half of the missing clones reflect an unresolved V gene, and the others are unexplained. The V and J calls and clone size were taken over from that table, and D and trimming were inferred from the DNA. This sample holds some 150,000 clones; roughly 90% were observed only once. The ten largest clones represent 1.5% to 2% of the sample.

This clone was recorded once. Its specific antigen is unknown. The input lacks base qualities; no much larger clone sits a single base away. The sequence is built from TRBV7-2 and TRBJ2-7; the D gene assignment is ambiguous. The sample was peripheral blood, taken on day 0 of AZD1222 vaccination. The TCR comes from an adult in good health. The nucleotide sequence is TGTGCCAGCAGCACCGCTGGGGACGAGCAGTACTTC. The resulting protein is CASSTAGDEQYF.